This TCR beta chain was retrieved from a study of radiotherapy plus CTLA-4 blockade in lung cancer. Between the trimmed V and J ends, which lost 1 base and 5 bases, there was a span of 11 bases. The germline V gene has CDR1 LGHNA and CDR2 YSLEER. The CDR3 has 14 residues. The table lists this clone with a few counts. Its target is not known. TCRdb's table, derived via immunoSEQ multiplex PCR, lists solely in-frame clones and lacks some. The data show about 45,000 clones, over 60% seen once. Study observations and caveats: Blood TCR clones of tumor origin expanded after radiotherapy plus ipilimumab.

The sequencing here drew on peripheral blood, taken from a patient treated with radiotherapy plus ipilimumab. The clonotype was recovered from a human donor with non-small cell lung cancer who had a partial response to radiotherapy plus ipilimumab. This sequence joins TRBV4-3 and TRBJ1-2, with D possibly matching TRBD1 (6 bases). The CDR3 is CASSQAGGLYGYTF. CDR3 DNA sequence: TGCGCCAGCAGCCAAGCGGGGGGCTTGTATGGCTACACCTTC.